This TCR beta chain was captured in a study of shared clonotypes between healthy human individuals. V was clipped by 0 bases and J by 5 bases, with 13 bases between them. The CDR3 is 15 amino acids. In germline, CDR1 is MNHEY, CDR2 SVGAGI. Method: immunoSEQ multiplex PCR; TCRdb's copy keeps in-frame clones and lacks some. The sample holds 2 million or so clones, approximately 94% seen once. Naive CD8 cells, CD45RO-negative and positively selected for CCR7, excluded terminally differentiated effector memory CD45RA+ cells. Donors were healthy HIV-negative adults without recent acute infections or vaccinations.

This sequence originates from a man between 18 and 29 years old in good health. The J gene is TRBJ1-2, the V gene TRBV6-5, with no clear D. Sequencing input: naive CD8+ T cells sorted from blood. CDR3 in DNA: TGTGCCAGCAGTTACTCGATTGGCAGCACGTATGGCTACACCTTC. It translates to CASSYSIGSTYGYTF.